These T cell receptor beta chains were read from a single sample in a study of control samples from healthy donors and cancer patients. Clones were read by immunoSEQ multiplex PCR, and TCRdb kept only the in-frame ones, dropping some. The sample lists 200,000 to 250,000 clones; around 94% were seen once. Sequenced: blood. The receptors were sampled from a man in his fifties or sixties in good health. Each CDR3 is given without its conserved first and last residue. Not every row has a clone size; where given, it reads once, few, many or a size class.

TRBV19,.,TRBJ1-1,ASSMRDSTSNEAF
TRBV9,.,TRBJ1-2,ASSARGQGRNYGYT
TRBV5-1,.,TRBJ1-2,ASSLDVTRGYT
TRBV18,.,TRBJ2-5,ASSPSGSETQY
TRBV28,.,TRBJ1-1,ASRGQGIGNTEAF
TRBV27,.,TRBJ1-5,ASSQRTGRNQPQH
TRBV7-6,.,TRBJ2-7,ASSSGLAGAYEQY
TRBV19,once,TRBJ1-2,ASSWPQDGYT
TRBV29-1,.,TRBJ2-3,SVVGEGGHPDTQY
TRBV5-6,.,TRBJ1-1,ASSFGGRGFGTEAF
TRBV6-4,.,TRBJ1-5,ASILLQDRGLRVSNQPQH
TRBV28,.,TRBJ1-1,ASSLYPALYSGRTEAF
TRBV2,.,TRBJ1-2,ASVYGRGQSGYT
TRBV5-4,few,TRBJ2-7,ASSARLGMREQY
TRBV18,.,TRBJ1-1,ASSPTAGDTEAF
TRBV5-1,.,TRBJ1-1,ASSARGIEAF
TRBV3-1/TRBV3-2,.,TRBJ2-5,ASSLGGTGILETQY
TRBV19,.,TRBJ2-5,ASSSTGPSETQY
TRBV11-2,.,TRBJ2-1,ASSGTGDWVEQF
TRBV7-6,.,TRBJ1-2,ASSPGTGADNYGYT
TRBV24-1,.,TRBJ2-1,ATSGGDRAEQF
TRBV12-3/TRBV12-4,.,TRBJ2-7,ASSRDWTYEQY
TRBV28,.,TRBJ1-2,ASSKVPYGYT
TRBV29-1,once,TRBJ1-4,SVVREGEKLF
TRBV10-3,.,TRBJ2-5,AISEAGETQY
TRBV4-3,.,TRBJ2-1,ASSPTDGRGNNEQF
TRBV5-1,.,TRBJ1-1,ASSSTVNTEAF
TRBV7-2,.,TRBJ1-5,ASSLDRGNSNQPQH
TRBV7-2,.,TRBJ2-5,ASSSGLAGGAETQY
TRBV3-1/TRBV3-2,.,TRBJ2-1,ASSQEIIGASGQF
TRBV18,.,TRBJ2-3,ASSPKASTDTQY
TRBV7-9,.,TRBJ2-3,ANGRDTDTQY
TRBV28,.,TRBJ1-2,ASSSLTGGKVDGYT
TRBV28,.,TRBJ1-1,ASSIQLEAF
TRBV28,.,TRBJ2-7,ASSLPLHDRLYEQY
TRBV21-1,once,TRBJ1-4,ASNLRDPEKLF
TRBV29-1,.,TRBJ1-4,SVEEGVGEKLF